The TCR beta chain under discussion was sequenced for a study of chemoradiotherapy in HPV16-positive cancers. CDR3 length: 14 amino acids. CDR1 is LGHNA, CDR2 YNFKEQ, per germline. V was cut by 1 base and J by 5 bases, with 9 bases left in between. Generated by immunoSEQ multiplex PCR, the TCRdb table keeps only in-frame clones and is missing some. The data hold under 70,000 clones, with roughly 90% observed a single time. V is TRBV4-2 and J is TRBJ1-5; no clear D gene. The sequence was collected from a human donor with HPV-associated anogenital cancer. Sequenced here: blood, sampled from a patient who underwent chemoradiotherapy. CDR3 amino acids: CASSQGTADQPQHF. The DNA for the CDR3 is TGTGCCAGCAGCCAAGGGACCGCCGATCAGCCCCAGCATTTT.